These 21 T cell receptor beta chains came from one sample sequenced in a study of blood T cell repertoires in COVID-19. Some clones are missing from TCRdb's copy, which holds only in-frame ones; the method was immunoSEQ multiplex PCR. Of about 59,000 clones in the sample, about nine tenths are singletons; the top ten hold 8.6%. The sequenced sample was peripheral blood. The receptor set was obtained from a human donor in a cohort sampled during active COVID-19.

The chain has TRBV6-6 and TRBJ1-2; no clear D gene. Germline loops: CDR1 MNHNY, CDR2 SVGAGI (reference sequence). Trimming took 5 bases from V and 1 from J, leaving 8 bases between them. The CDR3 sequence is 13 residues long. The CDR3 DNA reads TGTGCCAGCAGTCACGGGTTTAACTATGGCTACACCTTC. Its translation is CASSHGFNYGYTF.

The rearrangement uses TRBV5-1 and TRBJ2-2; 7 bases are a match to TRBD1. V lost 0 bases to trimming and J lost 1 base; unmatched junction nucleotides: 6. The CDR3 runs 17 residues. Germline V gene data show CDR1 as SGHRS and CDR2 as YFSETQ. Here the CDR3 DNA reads TGCGCCAGCAGCTTGGGGATTCGGGACAGGAACACCGGGGAGCTGTTTTTT. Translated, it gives CASSLGIRDRNTGELFF.

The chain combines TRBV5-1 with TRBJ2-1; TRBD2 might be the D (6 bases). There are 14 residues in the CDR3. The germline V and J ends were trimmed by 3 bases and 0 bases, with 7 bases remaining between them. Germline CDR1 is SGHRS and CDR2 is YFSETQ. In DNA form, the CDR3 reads TGCGCCAGCAGCTACGGGGGCTCCTACAATGAGCAGTTCTTC. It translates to CASSYGGSYNEQFF.

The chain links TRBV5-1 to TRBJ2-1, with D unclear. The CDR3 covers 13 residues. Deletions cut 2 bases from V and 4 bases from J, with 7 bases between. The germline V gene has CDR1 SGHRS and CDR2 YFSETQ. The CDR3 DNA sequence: TGCGCCAGCAGCTTTCTAGATTACAATGAGCAGTTCTTC. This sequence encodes CASSFLDYNEQFF.

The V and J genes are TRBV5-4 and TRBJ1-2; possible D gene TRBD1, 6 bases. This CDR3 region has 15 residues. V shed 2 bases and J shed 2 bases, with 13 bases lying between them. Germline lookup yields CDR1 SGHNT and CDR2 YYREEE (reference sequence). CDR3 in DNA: TGTGCCAGCAGCTTTAGGTCCACAGGGAACTATGGCTACACCTTC. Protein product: CASSFRSTGNYGYTF.

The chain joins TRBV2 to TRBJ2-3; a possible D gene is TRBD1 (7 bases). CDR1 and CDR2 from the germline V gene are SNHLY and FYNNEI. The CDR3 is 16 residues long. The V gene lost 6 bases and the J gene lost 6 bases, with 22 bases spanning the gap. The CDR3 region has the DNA TGTGCCAGCAGGCTACAGGGGCGGGGAGTTCGGGATACGCAGTATTTT. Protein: CASRLQGRGVRDTQYF.

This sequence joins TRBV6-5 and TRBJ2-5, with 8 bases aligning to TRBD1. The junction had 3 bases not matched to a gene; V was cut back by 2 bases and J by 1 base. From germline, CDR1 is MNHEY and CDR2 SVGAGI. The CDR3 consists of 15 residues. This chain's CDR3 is CASSYSTGGQETQYF. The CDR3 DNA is TGTGCCAGCAGTTACAGTACAGGGGGCCAAGAGACCCAGTACTTC.

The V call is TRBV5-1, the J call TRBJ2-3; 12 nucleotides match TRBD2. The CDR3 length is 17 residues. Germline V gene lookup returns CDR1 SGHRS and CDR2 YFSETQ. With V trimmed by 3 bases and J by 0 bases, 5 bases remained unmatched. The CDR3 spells CASSSTLAGGSTDTQYF. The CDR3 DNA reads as TGCGCCAGCAGCTCAACTCTAGCGGGGGGGAGCACAGATACGCAGTATTTT.

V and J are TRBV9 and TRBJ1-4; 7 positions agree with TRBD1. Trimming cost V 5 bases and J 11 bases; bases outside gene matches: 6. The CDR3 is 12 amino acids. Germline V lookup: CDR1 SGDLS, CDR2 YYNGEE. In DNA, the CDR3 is TGTGCCAGCAGGGATCGAGGGGGCAAACTGTTTTTT. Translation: CASRDRGGKLFF.

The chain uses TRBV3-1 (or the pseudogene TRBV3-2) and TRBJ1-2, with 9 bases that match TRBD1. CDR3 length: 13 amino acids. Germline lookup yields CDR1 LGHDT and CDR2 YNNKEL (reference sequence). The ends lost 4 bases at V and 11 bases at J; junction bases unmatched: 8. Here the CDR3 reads CASSLGQGERYTF. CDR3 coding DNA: TGTGCCAGCAGCCTGGGACAGGGAGAGAGGTACACCTTC.

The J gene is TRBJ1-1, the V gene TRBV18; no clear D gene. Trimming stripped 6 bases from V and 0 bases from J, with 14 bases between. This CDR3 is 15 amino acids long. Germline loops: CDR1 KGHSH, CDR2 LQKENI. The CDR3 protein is CASSRDTNLNTEAFF. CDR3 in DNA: TGTGCCAGCTCCCGAGACACCAATCTGAACACTGAAGCTTTCTTT.

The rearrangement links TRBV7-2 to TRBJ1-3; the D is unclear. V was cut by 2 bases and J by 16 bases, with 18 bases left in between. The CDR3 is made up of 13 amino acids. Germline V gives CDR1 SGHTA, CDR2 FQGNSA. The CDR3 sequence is CASSLNAPAAGYF. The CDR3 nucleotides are TGTGCCAGCAGCTTAAATGCACCGGCAGCAGGTTATTTT.

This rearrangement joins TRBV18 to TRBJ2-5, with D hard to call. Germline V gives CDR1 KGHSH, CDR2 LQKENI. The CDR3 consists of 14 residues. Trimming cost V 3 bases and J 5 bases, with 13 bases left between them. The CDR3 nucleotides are TGTGCCAGCTCACCGTTAGGTGACGGGGAGACCCAGTACTTC. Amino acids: CASSPLGDGETQYF.

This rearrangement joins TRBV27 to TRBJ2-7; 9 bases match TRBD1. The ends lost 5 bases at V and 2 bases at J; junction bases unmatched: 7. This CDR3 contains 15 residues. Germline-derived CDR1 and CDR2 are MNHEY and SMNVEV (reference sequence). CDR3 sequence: CASSVTGGLAYEQYF. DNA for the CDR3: TGTGCCAGCAGTGTTACAGGGGGCCTCGCCTACGAGCAGTACTTC.

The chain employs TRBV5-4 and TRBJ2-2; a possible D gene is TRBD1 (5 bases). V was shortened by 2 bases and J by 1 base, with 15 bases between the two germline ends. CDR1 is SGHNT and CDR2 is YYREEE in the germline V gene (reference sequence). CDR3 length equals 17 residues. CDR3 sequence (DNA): TGTGCCAGCAGCTTTCTTGTGCCCGGACAGAACACCGGGGAGCTGTTTTTT. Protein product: CASSFLVPGQNTGELFF. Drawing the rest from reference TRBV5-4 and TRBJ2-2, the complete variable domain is ETGVTQSPTHLIKTRGQQVTLRCSSQSGHNTVSWYQQALGQGPQFIFQYYREEENGRGNFPPRFSGLQFPNYSSELNVNALELDDSALYLCASSFLVPGQNTGELFFGEGSRLTVL.

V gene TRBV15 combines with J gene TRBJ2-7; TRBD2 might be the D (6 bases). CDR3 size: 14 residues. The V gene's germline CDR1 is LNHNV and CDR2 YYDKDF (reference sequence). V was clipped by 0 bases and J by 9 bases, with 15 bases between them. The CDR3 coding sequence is TGTGCCACCAGCAGAGATACGGGAGCTGAAGTGCAGTACTTC. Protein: CATSRDTGAEVQYF.

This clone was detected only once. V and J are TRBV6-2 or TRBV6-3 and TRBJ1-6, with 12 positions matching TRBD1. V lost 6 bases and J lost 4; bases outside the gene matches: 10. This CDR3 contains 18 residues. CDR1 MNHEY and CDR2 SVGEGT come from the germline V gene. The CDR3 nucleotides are TGTGCCAGCAGCCCTCGGGGGACAGGGGGCGGGTATAATTCACCCCTCCACTTT. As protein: CASSPRGTGGGYNSPLHF.

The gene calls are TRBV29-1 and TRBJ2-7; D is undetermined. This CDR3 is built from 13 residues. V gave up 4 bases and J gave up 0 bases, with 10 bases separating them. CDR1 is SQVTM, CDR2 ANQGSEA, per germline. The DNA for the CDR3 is TGCAGCGTTGCCAGGTCCAGCTCCTACGAGCAGTACTTC. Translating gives CSVARSSSYEQYF.

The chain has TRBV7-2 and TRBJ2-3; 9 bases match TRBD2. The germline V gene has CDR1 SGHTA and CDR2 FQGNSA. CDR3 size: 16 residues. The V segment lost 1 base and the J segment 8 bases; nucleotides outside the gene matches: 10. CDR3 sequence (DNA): TGTGCCAGCAGCTTAGGACCCAGCGGGGGGCGGCCTACGCAGTATTTT. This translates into CASSLGPSGGRPTQYF.

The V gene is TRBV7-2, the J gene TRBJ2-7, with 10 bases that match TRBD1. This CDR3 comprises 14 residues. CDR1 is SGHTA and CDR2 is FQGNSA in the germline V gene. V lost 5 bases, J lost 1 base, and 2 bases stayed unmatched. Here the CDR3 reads CASSTDRGSYEQYF. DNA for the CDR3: TGTGCCAGCAGCACGGACAGGGGGTCCTACGAGCAGTACTTC.

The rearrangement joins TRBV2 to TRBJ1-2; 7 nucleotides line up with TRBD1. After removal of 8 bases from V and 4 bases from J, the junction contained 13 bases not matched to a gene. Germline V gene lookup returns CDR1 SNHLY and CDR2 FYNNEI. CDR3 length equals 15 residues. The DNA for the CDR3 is TGTGCCAGCTCTACCTCGACAGGGTCTTCCTATGGCTACACCTTC. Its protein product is CASSTSTGSSYGYTF.